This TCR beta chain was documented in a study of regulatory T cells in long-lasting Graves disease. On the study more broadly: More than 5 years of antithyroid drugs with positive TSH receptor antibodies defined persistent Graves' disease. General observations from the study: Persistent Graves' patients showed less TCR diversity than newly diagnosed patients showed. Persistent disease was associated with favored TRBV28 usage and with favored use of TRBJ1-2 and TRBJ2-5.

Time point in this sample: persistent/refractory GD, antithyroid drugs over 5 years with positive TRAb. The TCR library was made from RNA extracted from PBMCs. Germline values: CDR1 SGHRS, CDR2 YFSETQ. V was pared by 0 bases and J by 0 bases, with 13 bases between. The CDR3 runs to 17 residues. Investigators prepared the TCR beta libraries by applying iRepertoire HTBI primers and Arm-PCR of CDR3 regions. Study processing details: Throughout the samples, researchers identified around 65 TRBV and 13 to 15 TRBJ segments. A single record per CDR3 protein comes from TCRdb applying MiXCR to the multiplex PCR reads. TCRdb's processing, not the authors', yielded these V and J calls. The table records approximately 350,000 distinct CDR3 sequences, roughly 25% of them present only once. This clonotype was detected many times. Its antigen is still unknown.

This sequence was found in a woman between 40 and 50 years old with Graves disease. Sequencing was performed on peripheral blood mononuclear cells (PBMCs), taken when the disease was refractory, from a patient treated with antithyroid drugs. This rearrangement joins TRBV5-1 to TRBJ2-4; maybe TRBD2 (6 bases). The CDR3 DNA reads TGCGCCAGCAGCTTGGTGGGACTGGACCTAGCCAAAAACATTCAGTACTTC. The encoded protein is CASSLVGLDLAKNIQYF.